A selection of T cell receptor beta chains follows, all from one sample in a study of blood T cell repertoires in COVID-19. TCRdb's copy holds only in-frame clones and misses some; the assay was immunoSEQ multiplex PCR. Found here are 200,000 to 250,000 clones, 85% to 90% of them singletons; the top ten hold about 6%. The specimen was peripheral blood. The source is a man at least 80 years old with acute or convalescent COVID-19. Both conserved end residues are part of each CDR3. The order of the fields is J gene, D gene, V gene, CDR3 length, clone size, CDR3 protein, CDR3 DNA. D genes are given only for firm matches. Only part of the rows carry a size: once, few, many, or a class if the clone is expanded.

TRBJ2-2	-	TRBV3-1/TRBV3-2	16	once	CASSFLGGGGTGELFF	TGTGCCAGCAGCTTCCTCGGGGGAGGAGGTACCGGGGAGCTGTTTTTT
TRBJ1-6	TRBD1	TRBV4-3	15	-	CASSQDHRGSSPLHF	TGCGCCAGCAGCCAAGATCACAGGGGAAGTTCACCCCTCCACTTT
TRBJ2-7	-	TRBV27	16	-	CASSLGDPSVSYEQYF	TGTGCCAGCAGTTTAGGGGACCCTAGCGTCTCCTACGAGCAGTACTTC
TRBJ1-1	-	TRBV29-1	13	-	CSVYRFTNTEAFF	TGCAGCGTTTACAGGTTCACGAACACTGAAGCTTTCTTT
TRBJ1-1	-	TRBV5-1	14	-	CASSLEVQGSQAFF	TGCGCCAGCAGCTTGGAAGTTCAGGGCTCCCAGGCTTTCTTT
TRBJ1-2	TRBD1	TRBV5-4	14	-	CASSLTGGNYGYTF	TGTGCCAGCAGCTTGACAGGGGGCAACTATGGCTACACCTTC
TRBJ1-6	TRBD1	TRBV6-5	14	-	CASSYGQGGSPLHF	TGTGCCAGCAGTTACGGGCAGGGGGGATCACCCCTCCACTTT
TRBJ2-2	-	TRBV29-1	15	once	CSVEGGAANTGELFF	TGCAGCGTTGAAGGAGGAGCGGCGAACACCGGGGAGCTGTTTTTT
TRBJ2-5	-	TRBV7-9	17	few	CASSTWDGGQVQETQYF	TGTGCCAGCAGCACCTGGGATGGGGGACAAGTACAAGAGACCCAGTACTTC
TRBJ2-1	TRBD1	TRBV7-8	14	-	CASSRDRGLSEQFF	TGTGCCAGCAGCCGGGACAGGGGGCTCAGTGAGCAGTTCTTC